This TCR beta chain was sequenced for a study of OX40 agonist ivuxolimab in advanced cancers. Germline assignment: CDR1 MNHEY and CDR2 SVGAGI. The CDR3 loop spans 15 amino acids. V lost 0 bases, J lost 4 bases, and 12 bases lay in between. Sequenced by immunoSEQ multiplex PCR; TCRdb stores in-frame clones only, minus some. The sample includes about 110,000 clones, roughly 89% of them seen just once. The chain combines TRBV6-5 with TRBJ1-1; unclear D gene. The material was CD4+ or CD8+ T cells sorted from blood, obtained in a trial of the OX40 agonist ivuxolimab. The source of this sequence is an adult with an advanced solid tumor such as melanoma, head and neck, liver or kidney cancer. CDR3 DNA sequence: TGTGCCAGCAGTTACTCGATGTTGGGAAGCACTGAAGCTTTCTTT. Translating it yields CASSYSMLGSTEAFF.